Listed below are T cell receptor beta chains from one sample, sequenced in a study of blood T cells in healthy people across ages. TCRdb redid the calling of the 5' RACE reads with MiXCR, one entry per CDR3 protein. Here the sample spans approximately 790,000 distinct CDR3 sequences, approximately 65% being singletons. Sequencing input: blood. The receptors stem from a man aged 30-40 years in good health. CDR3s include the opening cysteine and the closing phenylalanine or tryptophan. A D gene is named only where the DNA matches it firmly. Not every row has a clone size; where given, it reads once, few, many or a size class.

v_call: TRBV27
d_call: .
clone_size: .
j_call: TRBJ2-1
cdr3_nt: TGTGCCAGCAGTTCTAGACGAGAGTGGTTCTTC
cdr3_aa: CASSSRREWFF

v_call: TRBV9
d_call: .
clone_size: .
j_call: TRBJ2-7
cdr3_nt: TGTGCCAGCAGCGTAGGGTCTTCCTATGCTAGCGAGCAGTACTTC
cdr3_aa: CASSVGSSYASEQYF

v_call: TRBV29-1
d_call: .
clone_size: .
j_call: TRBJ2-5
cdr3_nt: TGCAGCGCCGACACAGCCCGGGGAGACCAAGAGACCCAGTACTTC
cdr3_aa: CSADTARGDQETQYF

v_call: TRBV20-1
d_call: .
clone_size: .
j_call: TRBJ2-7
cdr3_nt: TGCAGTGCTAGGAGTCAGGGATCTCTCTCCTACGAGCAGTACTTC
cdr3_aa: CSARSQGSLSYEQYF

v_call: TRBV6-5
d_call: .
clone_size: once
j_call: TRBJ2-4
cdr3_nt: TGTGCCAGCAGTTACTCGAGGAGGGGGGCAGGAAACATACAGTACTTC
cdr3_aa: CASSYSRRGAGNIQYF

v_call: TRBV2
d_call: TRBD2
clone_size: .
j_call: TRBJ2-3
cdr3_nt: TGTGCCAGCAGTGAAGCCCGGACTAGCGGGAGAATTGTAGATACGCAGTATTTT
cdr3_aa: CASSEARTSGRIVDTQYF

v_call: TRBV28
d_call: TRBD2
clone_size: .
j_call: TRBJ2-7
cdr3_nt: TGTGCCAGCAGTTTTTATTCTAGCGGGGGGCCCTCCTACGAGCAGTACTTC
cdr3_aa: CASSFYSSGGPSYEQYF

v_call: TRBV2
d_call: TRBD1
clone_size: once
j_call: TRBJ1-6
cdr3_nt: TGTGCCAGACGGGGGGGACAGGGGTTACTCAAAGGATCACCCCTCCACTTT
cdr3_aa: CARRGGQGLLKGSPLHF

v_call: TRBV27
d_call: TRBD2
clone_size: few
j_call: TRBJ2-7
cdr3_nt: TGTGCCAGCAGTCCGGGACTAGCGGGGGTAGGTTACGAGCAGTACTTC
cdr3_aa: CASSPGLAGVGYEQYF

v_call: TRBV6-2/TRBV6-3
d_call: TRBD1
clone_size: .
j_call: TRBJ1-2
cdr3_nt: TGTGCCAGCAGGACCGGGACAGAATCTAACTATGGCTACACCTTC
cdr3_aa: CASRTGTESNYGYTF

v_call: TRBV12-3/TRBV12-4
d_call: .
clone_size: .
j_call: TRBJ2-5
cdr3_nt: TGTGCCAGCAGTTTTAGACAGGAAGAGACCCAGTACTTC
cdr3_aa: CASSFRQEETQYF

v_call: TRBV6-2/TRBV6-3
d_call: TRBD1
clone_size: .
j_call: TRBJ1-5
cdr3_nt: TGTGCCAGCACCGACAGGGCGAGCAATCAGCCCCAGCATTTT
cdr3_aa: CASTDRASNQPQHF

v_call: TRBV5-1
d_call: .
clone_size: many
j_call: TRBJ2-1
cdr3_nt: TGCGCCAGCAGCGGTGGACTGGCCTACAATGAGCAGTTCTTC
cdr3_aa: CASSGGLAYNEQFF

v_call: TRBV20-1
d_call: .
clone_size: .
j_call: TRBJ1-2
cdr3_nt: TGCAGTGCTCGGGACGGAGGAGACTATGGCTACACCTTC
cdr3_aa: CSARDGGDYGYTF

v_call: TRBV3-1
d_call: TRBD2
clone_size: .
j_call: TRBJ2-2
cdr3_nt: TGTGCCAGCAGCCCCGGGGGGGCCGGCACCGGGGAGCTGTTTTTT
cdr3_aa: CASSPGGAGTGELFF

v_call: TRBV25-1
d_call: .
clone_size: .
j_call: TRBJ2-6
cdr3_nt: TGTGCCAGCAGTGAATGGACAGTGGCCTCTGGGGCCAACGTCCTGACTTTC
cdr3_aa: CASSEWTVASGANVLTF

v_call: TRBV4-2
d_call: TRBD2
clone_size: .
j_call: TRBJ2-3
cdr3_nt: TGTGCCAGCAGCCAAGACCCGAAACCTAGCGGGGGGCTGTATTTT
cdr3_aa: CASSQDPKPSGGLYF

v_call: TRBV5-1
d_call: .
clone_size: .
j_call: TRBJ2-5
cdr3_nt: TGCGCCAGCAGCTTGTTTCGAGCAGGACAAGAGACCCAGTACTTC
cdr3_aa: CASSLFRAGQETQYF

v_call: TRBV7-9
d_call: TRBD1
clone_size: .
j_call: TRBJ2-1
cdr3_nt: TGTGCCAGCAGCCCCGGGACAGACGAGCAGTTCTTC
cdr3_aa: CASSPGTDEQFF